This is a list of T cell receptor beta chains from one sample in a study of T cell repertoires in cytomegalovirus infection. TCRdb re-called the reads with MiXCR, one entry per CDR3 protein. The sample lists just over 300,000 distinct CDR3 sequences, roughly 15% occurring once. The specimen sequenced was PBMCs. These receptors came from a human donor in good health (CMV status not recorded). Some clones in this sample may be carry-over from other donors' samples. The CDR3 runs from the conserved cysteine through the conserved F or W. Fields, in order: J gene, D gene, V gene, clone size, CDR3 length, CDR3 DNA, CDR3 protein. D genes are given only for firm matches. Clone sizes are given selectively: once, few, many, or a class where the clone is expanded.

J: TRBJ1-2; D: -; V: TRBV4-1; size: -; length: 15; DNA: TGCGCCAGCAGCCAAGCCGCCGACAGAAACTATGGCTACACCTTC; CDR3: CASSQAADRNYGYTF
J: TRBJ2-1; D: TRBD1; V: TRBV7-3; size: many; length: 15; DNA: TGTGCCAGCAGCTCCTCCGGGACAGAATACAATGAGCAGTTCTTC; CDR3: CASSSSGTEYNEQFF
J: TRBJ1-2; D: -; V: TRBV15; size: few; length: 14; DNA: TGTGCCACCAGCGCAGGGAGCCGACAATATGGCTACACCTTC; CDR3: CATSAGSRQYGYTF
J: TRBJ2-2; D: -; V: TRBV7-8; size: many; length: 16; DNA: TGTGCCAGCAGCCCCGGGACCGCGAGCCACACCGGGGAGCTGTTTTTT; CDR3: CASSPGTASHTGELFF
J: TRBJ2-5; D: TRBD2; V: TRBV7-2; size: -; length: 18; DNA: TGTGCCAGCAGCCCTCCGGGGGGGCTTAAGGCGCTCCCGGAGACCCAGTACTTC; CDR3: CASSPPGGLKALPETQYF
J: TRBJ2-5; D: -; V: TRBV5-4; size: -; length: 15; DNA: TGTGCCAGCAGCTTGGGGCTAGGGGGGAAGGAGACCCAGTACTTC; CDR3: CASSLGLGGKETQYF
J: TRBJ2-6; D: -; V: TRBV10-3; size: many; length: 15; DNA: TGTGCCATCAGTAATTCAGCCTCTGGGGCCAACGTCCTGACTTTC; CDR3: CAISNSASGANVLTF
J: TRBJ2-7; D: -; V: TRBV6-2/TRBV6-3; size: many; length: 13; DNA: TGTGCCAGCAGTTACGGACAGCTGGGCGGGCAGTACTTC; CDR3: CASSYGQLGGQYF
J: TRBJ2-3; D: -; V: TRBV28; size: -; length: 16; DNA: TGTGCCAGCAGGCCCGGTTACCGACTAGACGAGGATACGCAGTATTTT; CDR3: CASRPGYRLDEDTQYF
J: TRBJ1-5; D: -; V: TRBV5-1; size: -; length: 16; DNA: TGCGCCAGCAGCGGGGGGGTAGAAAGTATCAATCAGCCCCAGCATTTT; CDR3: CASSGGVESINQPQHF
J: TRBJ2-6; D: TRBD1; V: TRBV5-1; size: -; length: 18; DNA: TGCGCCAGCAGCGTATCGGGACAGACGAGCTCTGGGGCCAACGTCCTGACTTTC; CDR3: CASSVSGQTSSGANVLTF
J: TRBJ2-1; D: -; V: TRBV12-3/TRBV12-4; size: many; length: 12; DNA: TGTGCCAGCAGACCGTCCTCGAATGAGCAGTTCTTC; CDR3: CASRPSSNEQFF
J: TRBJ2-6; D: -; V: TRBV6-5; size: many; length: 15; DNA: TGTGCCAGCAGTTATTGGGGGGCTGGGGCCAACGTCCTGACTTTC; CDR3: CASSYWGAGANVLTF
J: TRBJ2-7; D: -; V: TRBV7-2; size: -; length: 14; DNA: TGTGCCAGCAGCCCCGGGGGCAGAGCCTACGAGCAGTACTTC; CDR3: CASSPGGRAYEQYF
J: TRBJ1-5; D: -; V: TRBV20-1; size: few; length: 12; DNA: TGCAGTGCTAGACTCATTAATCAGCCCCAGCATTTT; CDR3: CSARLINQPQHF
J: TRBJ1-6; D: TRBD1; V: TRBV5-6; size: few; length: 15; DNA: TGTGCCAGCAGCGGACGGGACAGGGGTATCTCACCCCTCCACTTT; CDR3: CASSGRDRGISPLHF
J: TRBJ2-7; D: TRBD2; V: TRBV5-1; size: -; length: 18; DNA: TGCGCCAGCAGCCTAAACCGAGGGACTAGCGGGGAGGACGACGAGCAGTACTTC; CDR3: CASSLNRGTSGEDDEQYF
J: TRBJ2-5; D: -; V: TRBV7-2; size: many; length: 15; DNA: TGTGCCAGCAGCTCAGGGACGGTAAACTCGGAGACCCAGTACTTC; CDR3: CASSSGTVNSETQYF
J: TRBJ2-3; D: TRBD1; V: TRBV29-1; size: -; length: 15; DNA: TGCAGCGTAGATCCCGGGACAGGGGCCACAGATACGCAGTATTTT; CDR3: CSVDPGTGATDTQYF
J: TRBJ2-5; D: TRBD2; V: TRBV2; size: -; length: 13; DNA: TGTGCCAGCAGTGAAACGCTAGCGGGGACCCAGTACTTC; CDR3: CASSETLAGTQYF
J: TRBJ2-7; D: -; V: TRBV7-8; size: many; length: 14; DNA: TGTGCCAGCAGCTTAGGGAGGGTTCCCTACGAGCAGTACTTC; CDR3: CASSLGRVPYEQYF
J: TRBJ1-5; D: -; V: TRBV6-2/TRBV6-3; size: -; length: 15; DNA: TGTGCCAGCAGTTACGCCGACCGCCGGGGGCTGCCCCAGCATTTT; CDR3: CASSYADRRGLPQHF
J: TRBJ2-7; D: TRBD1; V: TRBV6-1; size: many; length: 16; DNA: TGTGCCAGCAGGACAACAGGGGGCGGGAGAATCTACGAGCAGTACTTC; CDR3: CASRTTGGGRIYEQYF
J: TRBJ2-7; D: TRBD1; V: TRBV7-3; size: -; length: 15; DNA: TGTGCCAGCAGCCCCACGGGACAGCTTTTGGGCGAGCAGTACTTC; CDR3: CASSPTGQLLGEQYF
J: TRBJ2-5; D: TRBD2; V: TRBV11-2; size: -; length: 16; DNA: TGTGCCAGCAGCTTAGGGCCCCGCGGGAGAGGAGAGACCCAGTACTTC; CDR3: CASSLGPRGRGETQYF
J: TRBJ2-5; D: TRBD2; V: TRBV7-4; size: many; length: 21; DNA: TGTGCCAGCAGCTTAGCCCCGAGCGGGGGGGCCGGGGGAGGGCACCAAGAGACCCAGTACTTC; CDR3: CASSLAPSGGAGGGHQETQYF
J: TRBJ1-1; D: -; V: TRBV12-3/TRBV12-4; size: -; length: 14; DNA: TGTGCCAGCAGTTTAGCGGAAGGGGGGGCTGAAGCTTTCTTT; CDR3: CASSLAEGGAEAFF